This T cell receptor beta chain stems from a study of long-term antiretroviral therapy in people with HIV. Trimming left V 1 base short and J 5 bases short, with 12 bases between. Germline CDR1 is LGHNA and CDR2 is YNFKEQ. The CDR3 is made up of 15 amino acids. Every specimen held between roughly 0.9-10 million cryopreserved PBMC. These were thawed and washed before DNA extraction. Points on this clone: The target antigen is unknown.

Regarding the study as a whole: Repertoire composition at all time points was dominated by clones that had expanded before ART. For ART adherence, viral resistance and therapy changes, no data were available. Against controls, HIV repertoires showed narrower ranges of CDR3 length.

At survey level, the immunoSEQ assay was run in its v3.0 version. Some clones are missing from TCRdb's copy, which holds only in-frame ones; the method was immunoSEQ multiplex PCR. The sample shows fewer than 35,000 clones, about 96% of them seen only once. The chain combines TRBV4-2 with TRBJ2-1; TRBD1 is a possible D gene (8 bases). The sample was unsorted PBMCs, taken 6.9 years after starting antiretroviral therapy. This sequence originates from a man aged 25 to 40 with HIV. Here the CDR3 DNA reads TGTGCCAGCAGCCAAGGACAGGGGAGGGACAATGAGCAGTTCTTC. It specifies CASSQGQGRDNEQFF.